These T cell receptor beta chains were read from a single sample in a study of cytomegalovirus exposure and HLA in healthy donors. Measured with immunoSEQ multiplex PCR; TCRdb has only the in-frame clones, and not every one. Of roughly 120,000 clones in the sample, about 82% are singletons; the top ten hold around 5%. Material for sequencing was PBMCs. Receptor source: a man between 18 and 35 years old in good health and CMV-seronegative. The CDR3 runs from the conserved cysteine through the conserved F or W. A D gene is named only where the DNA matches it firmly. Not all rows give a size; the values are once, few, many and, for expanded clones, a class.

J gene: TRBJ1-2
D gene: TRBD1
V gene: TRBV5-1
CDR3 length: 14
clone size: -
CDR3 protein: CASSGGQRDGGYTF
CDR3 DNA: TGCGCCAGCAGCGGGGGACAGAGGGACGGTGGCTACACCTTC

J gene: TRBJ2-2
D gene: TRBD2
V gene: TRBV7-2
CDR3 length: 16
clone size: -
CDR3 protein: CASSSRLAGETGELFF
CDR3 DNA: TGTGCCAGCAGCTCCAGACTAGCGGGGGAGACCGGGGAGCTGTTTTTT

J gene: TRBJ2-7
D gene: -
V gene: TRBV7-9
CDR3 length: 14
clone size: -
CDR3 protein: CASSLALNDGEQYF
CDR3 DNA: TGTGCCAGCAGCTTAGCCCTAAACGATGGCGAGCAGTACTTC

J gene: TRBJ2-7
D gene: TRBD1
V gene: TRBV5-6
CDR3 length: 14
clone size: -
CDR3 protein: CASSLGGSSYEQYF
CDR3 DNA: TGTGCCAGCAGCTTAGGGGGCAGCTCCTACGAGCAGTACTTC

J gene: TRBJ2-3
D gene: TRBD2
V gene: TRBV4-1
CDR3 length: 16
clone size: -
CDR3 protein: CASSQLLAGLTDTQYF
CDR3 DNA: TGCGCCAGCAGCCAATTACTAGCGGGGCTCACAGATACGCAGTATTTT

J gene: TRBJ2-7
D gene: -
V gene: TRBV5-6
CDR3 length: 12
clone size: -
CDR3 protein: CASSPIGYEQYF
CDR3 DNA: TGTGCCAGCAGCCCGATCGGGTACGAGCAGTACTTC

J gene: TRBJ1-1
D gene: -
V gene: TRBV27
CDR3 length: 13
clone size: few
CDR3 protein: CASQTTQGTEAFF
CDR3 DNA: TGTGCCAGCCAAACCACACAGGGAACTGAAGCTTTCTTT

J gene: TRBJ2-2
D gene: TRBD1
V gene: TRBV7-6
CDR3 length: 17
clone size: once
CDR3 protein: CASSSPTGVGDTGELFF
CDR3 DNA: TGTGCCAGCAGCTCCCCTACAGGGGTGGGGGACACCGGGGAGCTGTTTTTT

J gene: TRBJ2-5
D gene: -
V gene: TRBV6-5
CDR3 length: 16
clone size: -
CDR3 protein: CASSYGANGLQETQYF
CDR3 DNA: TGTGCCAGCAGTTACGGGGCTAACGGGTTACAAGAGACCCAGTACTTC

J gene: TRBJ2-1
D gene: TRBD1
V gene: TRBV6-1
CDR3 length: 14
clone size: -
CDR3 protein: CASSPRTGANEQFF
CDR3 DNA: TGTGCCAGCAGTCCCCGGACAGGGGCTAATGAGCAGTTCTTC

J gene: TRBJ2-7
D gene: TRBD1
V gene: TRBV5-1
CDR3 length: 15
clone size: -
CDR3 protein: CASSTQGDPDGEQYF
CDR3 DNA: TGCGCCAGCAGCACTCAGGGGGACCCGGACGGCGAGCAGTACTTC

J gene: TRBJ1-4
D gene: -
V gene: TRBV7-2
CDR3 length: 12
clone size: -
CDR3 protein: CASSSGSEKLFF
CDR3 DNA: TGTGCCAGCAGCTCCGGGTCTGAAAAACTGTTTTTT

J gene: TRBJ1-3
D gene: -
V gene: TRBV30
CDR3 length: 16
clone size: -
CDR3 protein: CAWDSRRVISGNTIYF
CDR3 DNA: TGTGCCTGGGACTCCCGGAGGGTAATCTCTGGAAACACCATATATTTT

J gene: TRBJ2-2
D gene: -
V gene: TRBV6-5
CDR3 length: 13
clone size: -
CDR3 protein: CASSDSDRGELFF
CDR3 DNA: TGTGCCAGCAGTGACTCCGACAGGGGGGAGCTGTTTTTT

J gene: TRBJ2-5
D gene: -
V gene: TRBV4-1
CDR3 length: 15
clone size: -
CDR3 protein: CASSQEGYVQETQYF
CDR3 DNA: TGCGCCAGCAGCCAAGAGGGCTACGTCCAAGAGACCCAGTACTTC

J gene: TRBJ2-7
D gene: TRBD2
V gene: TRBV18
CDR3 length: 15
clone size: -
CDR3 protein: CASSPPASGIYEQYF
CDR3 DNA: TGTGCCAGCTCACCACCGGCTAGCGGTATTTACGAGCAGTACTTC

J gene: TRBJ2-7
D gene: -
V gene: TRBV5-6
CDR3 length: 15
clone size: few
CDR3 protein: CASSFNRESLYEQYF
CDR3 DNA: TGTGCCAGCAGCTTCAACAGGGAATCCTTATACGAGCAGTACTTC

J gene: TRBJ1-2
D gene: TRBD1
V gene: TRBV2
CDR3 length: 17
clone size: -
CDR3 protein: CASSGRARDSFNYGYTF
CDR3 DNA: TGTGCCAGCAGTGGGAGGGCCCGGGACAGTTTTAACTATGGCTACACCTTC

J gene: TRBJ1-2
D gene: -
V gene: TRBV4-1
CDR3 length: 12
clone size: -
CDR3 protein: CASSQGGVGYTF
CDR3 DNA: TGCGCCAGCAGCCAAGGGGGGGTTGGCTACACCTTC

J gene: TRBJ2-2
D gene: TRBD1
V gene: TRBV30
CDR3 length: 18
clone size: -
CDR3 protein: CAWRGGTGPENETGELFF
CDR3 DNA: TGTGCCTGGAGGGGGGGGACAGGGCCGGAAAATGAGACCGGGGAGCTGTTTTTT

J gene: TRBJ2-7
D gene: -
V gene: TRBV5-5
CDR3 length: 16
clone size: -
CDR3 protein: CASSLIGQYISYEQYF
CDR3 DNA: TGTGCCAGCAGCTTGATCGGACAGTACATCTCCTACGAGCAGTACTTC

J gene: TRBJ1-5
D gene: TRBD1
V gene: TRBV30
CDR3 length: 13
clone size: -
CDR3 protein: CAWQQGSNQPQHF
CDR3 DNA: TGTGCCTGGCAACAGGGGAGCAATCAGCCCCAGCATTTT

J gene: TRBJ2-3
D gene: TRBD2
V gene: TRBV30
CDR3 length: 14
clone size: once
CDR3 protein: CAWSVGGRGDTQYF
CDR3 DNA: TGTGCCTGGAGTGTCGGCGGGAGGGGTGATACGCAGTATTTT

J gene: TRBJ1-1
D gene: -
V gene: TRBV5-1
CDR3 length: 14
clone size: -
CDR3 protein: CASSGGGFNTEAFF
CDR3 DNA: TGCGCCAGCAGCGGGGGGGGTTTTAACACTGAAGCTTTCTTT

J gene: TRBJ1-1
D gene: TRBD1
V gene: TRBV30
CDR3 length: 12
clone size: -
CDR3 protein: CAWDRANTEAFF
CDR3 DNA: TGTGCCTGGGACAGGGCGAACACTGAAGCTTTCTTT

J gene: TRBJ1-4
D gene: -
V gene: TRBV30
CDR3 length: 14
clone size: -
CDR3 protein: CAWSRGSSNEKLFF
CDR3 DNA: TGTGCCTGGAGCCGGGGGTCATCTAATGAAAAACTGTTTTTT

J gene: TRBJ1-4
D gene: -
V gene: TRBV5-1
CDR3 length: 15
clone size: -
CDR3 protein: CASSESQGRTEKLFF
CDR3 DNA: TGCGCCAGCAGCGAATCACAGGGCAGGACTGAAAAACTGTTTTTT

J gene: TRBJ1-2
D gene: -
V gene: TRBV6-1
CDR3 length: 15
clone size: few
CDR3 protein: CASSENGGLPYGYTF
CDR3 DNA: TGTGCCAGCAGTGAAAATGGAGGTCTACCCTATGGCTACACCTTC

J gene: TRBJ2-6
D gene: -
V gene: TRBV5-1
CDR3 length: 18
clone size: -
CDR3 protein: CASSLGRGYRSGANVLTF
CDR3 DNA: TGCGCCAGCAGCTTGGGCCGGGGGTACCGCTCTGGGGCCAACGTCCTGACTTTC

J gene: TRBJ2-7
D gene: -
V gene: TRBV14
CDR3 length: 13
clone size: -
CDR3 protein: CASSQWAGYEQYF
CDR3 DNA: TGTGCCAGCAGCCAATGGGCGGGCTACGAGCAGTACTTC

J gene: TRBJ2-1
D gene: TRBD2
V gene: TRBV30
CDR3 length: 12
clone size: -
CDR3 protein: CACLADFVEQFF
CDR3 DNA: TGTGCCTGTCTAGCGGACTTTGTTGAGCAGTTCTTC

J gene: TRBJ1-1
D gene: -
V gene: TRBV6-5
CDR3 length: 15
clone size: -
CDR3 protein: CASSYSIRDNTEAFF
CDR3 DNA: TGTGCCAGCAGTTACTCGATTCGGGATAACACTGAAGCTTTCTTT

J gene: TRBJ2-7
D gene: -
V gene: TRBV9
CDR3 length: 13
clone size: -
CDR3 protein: CASSVDQGYEQYF
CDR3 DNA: TGTGCCAGCAGCGTAGATCAGGGTTACGAGCAGTACTTC

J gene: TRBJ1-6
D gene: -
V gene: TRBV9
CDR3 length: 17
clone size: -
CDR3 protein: CASSEWPRDINNSPLHF
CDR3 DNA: TGTGCCAGCAGCGAGTGGCCCCGGGACATAAATAATTCACCCCTCCACTTT

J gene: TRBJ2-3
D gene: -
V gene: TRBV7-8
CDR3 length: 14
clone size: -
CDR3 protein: CASSSITSTDTQYF
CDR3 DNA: TGTGCCAGCAGCTCCATAACTAGCACAGATACGCAGTATTTT

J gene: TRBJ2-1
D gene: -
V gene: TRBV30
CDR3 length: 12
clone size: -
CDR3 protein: CALAHRVIGQFF
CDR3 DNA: TGTGCCCTTGCCCACAGGGTTATCGGCCAGTTCTTC

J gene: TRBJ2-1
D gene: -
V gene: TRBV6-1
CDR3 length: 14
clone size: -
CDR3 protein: CASRPLSSYNEQFF
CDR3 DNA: TGTGCCAGCAGACCCCTAAGCTCCTACAATGAGCAGTTCTTC

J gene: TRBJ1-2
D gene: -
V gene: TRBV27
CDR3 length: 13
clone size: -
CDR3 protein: CASSFGQSYGYTF
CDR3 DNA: TGTGCCAGCAGTTTCGGACAGAGCTATGGCTACACCTTC

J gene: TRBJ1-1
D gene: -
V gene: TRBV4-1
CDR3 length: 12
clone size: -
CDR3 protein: CASSQAGVEAFF
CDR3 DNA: TGCGCCAGCAGCCAAGCGGGTGTTGAAGCTTTCTTT

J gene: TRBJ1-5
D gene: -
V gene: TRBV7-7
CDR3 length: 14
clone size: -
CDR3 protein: CASPPGHRSQPQHF
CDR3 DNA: TGTGCTAGTCCTCCCGGACATAGGAGTCAGCCCCAGCATTTT

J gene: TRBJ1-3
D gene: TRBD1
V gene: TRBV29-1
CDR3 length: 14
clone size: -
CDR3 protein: CSARTGSSGNTIYF
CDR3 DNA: TGCAGCGCCCGGACAGGAAGCTCTGGAAACACCATATATTTT

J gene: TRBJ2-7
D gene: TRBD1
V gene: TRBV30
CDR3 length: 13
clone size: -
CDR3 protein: CAWTGQGRYEQYF
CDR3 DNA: TGTGCCTGGACGGGACAGGGGCGGTACGAGCAGTACTTC

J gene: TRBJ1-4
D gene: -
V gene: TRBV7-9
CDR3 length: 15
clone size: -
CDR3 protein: CASSPRPGTNEKLFF
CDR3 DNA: TGTGCCAGCAGCCCCCGTCCCGGGACTAATGAAAAACTGTTTTTT

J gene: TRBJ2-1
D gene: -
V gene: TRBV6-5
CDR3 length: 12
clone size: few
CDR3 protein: CASSYRGAEQFF
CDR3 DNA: TGTGCCAGCAGTTACCGAGGAGCGGAGCAGTTCTTC